Shown below are 9 T cell receptor beta chains from a single sample sequenced in a study of response to subunit inactivated influenza vaccine. From the RT-PCR reads, TCRdb called clonotypes with MiXCR, one entry per CDR3 protein. The sample records 600,000 to 850,000 distinct CDR3 sequences, 14% being singletons. The sequencing here drew on PBMCs from blood, taken approximately 15 days before vaccination. The receptors stem from a man aged 50 to 59 who received an inactivated influenza vaccine.

This clonotype has a count of ten or more. The chain has TRBV5-1 and TRBJ2-1; D is unclear. Trimming shortened V by 5 bases and J by 4 bases, and 16 bases separated the two germline ends. The V gene's germline CDR1 is SGHRS and CDR2 YFSETQ. The CDR3 totals 15 residues. The CDR3 here is CASSLAQAAYNEQFF. The CDR3 nucleotides read TGCGCCAGCAGTCTGGCCCAGGCGGCGTACAATGAGCAGTTCTTC.

This rearrangement joins TRBV28 to TRBJ2-7; 8 positions match TRBD1. Germline V lookup: CDR1 MDHEN, CDR2 SYDVKM. The CDR3 loop spans 15 amino acids. Trimming took 1 base from V and 3 from J; bases not matched to a gene: 5. The CDR3 loop reads CASSLFPGQGYEQYF. The CDR3 bases are TGTGCCAGCAGTTTATTCCCCGGACAGGGCTACGAGCAGTACTTC.

This chain links TRBV12-3 or TRBV12-4 with TRBJ2-7, with a tentative D call TRBD1 (5 bases). The CDR3 runs to 12 residues. The germline V and J ends were trimmed by 7 bases and 6 bases, with 13 bases remaining between them. This CDR3 reads CASTLGPGEQYF. The CDR3 DNA reads TGTGCCAGCACCCTGGGGCCGGGCGAGCAGTACTTC.

This clonotype was counted only a few times. This chain joins TRBV20-1 and TRBJ2-3, with 9 bases fitting TRBD2. V shed 1 base, J shed 5 bases, and the junction held 16 bases outside the gene matches. The CDR3 contains 18 residues. Germline values: CDR1 DFQATT, CDR2 SNEGSKA (reference sequence). The CDR3 protein is CSARVPPGASGAGDTQYF. Here the CDR3 DNA reads TGCAGTGCTAGAGTCCCCCCGGGGGCTAGCGGGGCGGGAGATACGCAGTATTTT.

This clonotype was seen ten or more times. The chain links TRBV2 to TRBJ2-3, with 11 bases lining up with TRBD2. The CDR3 sequence is 20 residues long. Germline trimming cut 1 base from V and 0 bases from J; bases unmatched to any gene: 12. Germline CDR1 and CDR2: SNHLY and FYNNEI. CDR3 sequence: CASSEGHDSRTSGSTDTQYF. The DNA of the CDR3 is TGTGCCAGCAGTGAAGGACATGACTCGAGGACTAGCGGGAGCACAGATACGCAGTATTTT.

There are a few counts of this clonotype. The chain employs TRBV14 and TRBJ2-1; the D gene could be TRBD1 or TRBD2 (5 bases each). Germline lookup yields CDR1 SGHDN and CDR2 FVKESK. CDR3 length: 14 amino acids. Trimming removed 2 bases at V and 12 bases at J, with 17 bases between. CDR3 nucleotide sequence: TGTGCCAGCAGCCAAAAGATGTGGGGACCACGGCAGTTCTTC. Protein sequence: CASSQKMWGPRQFF.

The rearrangement joins TRBV4-2 to TRBJ2-7; TRBD2 matches at 8 bases. The CDR3 is 16 residues long. CDR1 LGHNA and CDR2 YNFKEQ come from the germline V gene. V was pared by 2 bases and J by 3 bases, with 9 bases of the junction left unmatched. CDR3 loop: CASSQPTSVSDYEQYF. The CDR3, as DNA: TGTGCCAGCAGCCAACCGACTAGCGTTAGCGACTACGAGCAGTACTTC.

This clonotype showed up just a few times. The V call is TRBV7-8, the J call TRBJ2-3; D tentatively reads TRBD1 or TRBD2 (5 bases each). The length of the CDR3 is 16 residues. Trimming stripped 5 bases from V and 2 bases from J, with 17 bases between. Germline V gene data show CDR1 as SGHVS and CDR2 as FQNEAQ. CDR3 residues: CASSPTRDGYTDTQYF. DNA for the CDR3: TGTGCCAGCAGCCCCACCCGGGACGGATACACAGATACGCAGTATTTT.

The chain recombines TRBV7-3 with TRBJ2-1; the D gene is possibly TRBD2 (6 bases). V was trimmed by 1 base and J by 9 bases, leaving 19 bases between them. Germline assignment: CDR1 SGHTA and CDR2 FQGTGA. The CDR3 spans 16 residues. CDR3: CASSLRGGALSGEQFF. The CDR3 DNA follows: TGTGCCAGCAGCTTAAGGGGAGGCGCTCTCTCTGGTGAGCAGTTCTTC.